The TCR beta chain described here comes from a study of Graves' ophthalmopathy and Graves' hyperthyroidism. This CDR3 region has 16 residues. Germline CDR1 reads SGDLS; CDR2 reads YYNGEE. V dropped 0 bases and J dropped 3; count of bases not matched to a gene: 7. RNA transcripts were the source from which TCR beta CDR3 regions were amplified. HTBI primers were used in a first-round RT-PCR, which preceded a second-round multiplex PCR. TCRdb reprocessed the multiplex PCR reads via MiXCR and lists one record per CDR3 protein. The data show some 520,000 distinct CDR3 sequences, with about 15% seen just once and 8% to 10% held by the top ten.

The sequenced sample was blood. This receptor was obtained from a woman in her twenties or thirties with Graves' ophthalmopathy. The chain joins TRBV9 to TRBJ2-7; 9 nucleotides match TRBD1. This CDR3 is CASSVGQGGWDYEQYF. In DNA, the CDR3 is TGTGCCAGCAGCGTAGGACAGGGGGGCTGGGACTACGAGCAGTACTTC. The full variable domain, in which reference TRBV9 and TRBJ2-7 provide the parts outside the CDR3, is DSGVTQTPKHLITATGQRVTLRCSPRSGDLSVYWYQQSLDQGLQFLIQYYNGEERAKGNILERFSAQQFPDLHSELNLSSLELGDSALYFCASSVGQGGWDYEQYFGPGTRLTVT.